This TCR beta chain was recorded in a study of blood T cell repertoires in COVID-19. Method: immunoSEQ multiplex PCR; TCRdb's copy keeps in-frame clones and lacks some. The table lists approximately 500,000 clones, about 88% of them singletons. Trimming shortened V by 3 bases and J by 0 bases, and 12 bases separated the two germline ends. The CDR3 runs to 15 residues. The germline gives CDR1 SGHTS, CDR2 YDEGEE. This sequence was found in a man aged 18 to 30 with COVID-19, enrolled during active disease. V gene TRBV5-8 combines with J gene TRBJ1-1; tentative D call: TRBD1 (5 bases). Sequenced input: peripheral blood. DNA for the CDR3: TGTGCCAGCAGCTGGGGAGGGGTAATGAACACTGAAGCTTTCTTT. It translates to CASSWGGVMNTEAFF. The variable domain in full, with the rest retrieved from reference TRBV5-8 and TRBJ1-1, is EAGVTQSPTHLIKTRGQQATLRCSPISGHTSVYWYQQALGLGLQFLLWYDEGEERNRGNFPPRFSGRQFPNYSSELNVNALELEDSALYLCASSWGGVMNTEAFFGQGTRLTVV.